This passage covers 10 T cell receptor beta chains from one sample sequenced in a study of a mutant IDH1 vaccine in newly diagnosed glioma (dated by TCRdb to 2020 to 2023). Per the publication, the time point label means: week 47, end of study. A 20-mer mutant IDH1 peptide at 300 micrograms in Montanide made up each vaccine dose, which was injected subcutaneously together with topical imiquimod. The library was built by means of the immunoSEQ multiplex PCR assay. The clones in this table, taken by TCRdb from immuneACCESS, are in-frame only. Not every clone is retained; where verified, under half of the shortfall comes from an unresolved V gene, and the cause of the rest is unknown. The sample yields tens of thousands of clones; around 82% were counted once. Together, the top ten hold approximately 18% of the sample. These receptors lack a known antigen. The sequencing used PBMCs, collected from a glioma patient whose treatment included an IDH1 peptide vaccine. Every receptor here comes from a man aged 18 to 29 with glioma. Some clones in this sample may be carry-over from other donors' samples.

The rearrangement links TRBV7-9 to TRBJ1-2; D ambiguous. V was pared by 1 base and J by 4 bases, with 10 bases between. Germline lookup yields CDR1 SEHNR and CDR2 FQNEAQ (reference sequence). This CDR3 has 14 residues. The CDR3: CASSLGLVGYGYTF. The CDR3, as DNA: TGTGCCAGCAGCTTAGGTCTGGTTGGCTATGGCTACACCTTC.

This chain links TRBV5-5 with TRBJ2-5; tentative D call: TRBD2 (5 bases). V lost 0 bases and J lost 5, with 11 bases in between. The length of the CDR3 is 14 residues. In germline, CDR1 is SGHKS, CDR2 YYEKEE (reference sequence). CDR3 amino acids: CASSLAGLGETQYF. The CDR3, as DNA: TGTGCCAGCAGCTTGGCCGGACTTGGGGAGACCCAGTACTTC.

This clone has a single count. CDR3 DNA: TGTGCCAGCAGCTCTGTCCCTCTTGAAGCTTTCTTT. Residues: CASSSVPLEAFF. The chain joins TRBV28 to TRBJ1-1; the D is unclear. The CDR3 runs to 12 residues. V lost 6 bases, J lost 7 bases, and 12 bases lay in between. The germline gives CDR1 MDHEN, CDR2 SYDVKM. The entire variable domain, with the rest obtained from reference TRBV28 and TRBJ1-1, is as follows: DVKVTQSSRYLVKRTGEKVFLECVQDMDHENMFWYRQDPGLGLRLIYFSYDVKMKEKGDIPEGYSVSREKKERFSLILESASTNQTSMYLCASSSVPLEAFFGQGTRLTVV.

V is TRBV10-3 and J is TRBJ2-1; tentatively, D is TRBD2 (5 bases). V gave up 3 bases and J gave up 9 bases, with 21 bases separating them. CDR3 length: 16 residues. Germline loops: CDR1 ENHRY, CDR2 SYGVKD. CDR3 in DNA: TGTGCCATCAGTGATCTTTTGGCCGGAGAGGGTGGTGAGCAGTTCTTC. Amino acid sequence: CAISDLLAGEGGEQFF.

The chain joins TRBV2 to TRBJ2-5; 7 bases agree with TRBD1. CDR3 length: 13 residues. CDR1 and CDR2 from the germline V gene are SNHLY and FYNNEI. J lost 1 base, V lost 7 bases, and 3 bases had no gene match. The CDR3 protein is CASTRGIQETQYF. In DNA form, the CDR3 reads TGTGCCAGCACCAGGGGGATCCAAGAGACCCAGTACTTC.

This chain joins TRBV19 and TRBJ2-7, with D perhaps matching TRBD1 or TRBD2 (5 bases each). Trimming took off 5 bases at V and 6 bases at J, with 14 bases between the two ends. The CDR3 covers 13 residues. CDR1 is LNHDA, CDR2 SQIVND, per germline (reference sequence). The DNA for the CDR3 is TGTGCCAGTAGTCTCCTCGGGACGGGCGAGCAGTACTTC. Its protein product is CASSLLGTGEQYF.

In DNA, the CDR3 is TGCAGCGTTGGAATTCAGGGGGGACAGGGGGGCTATGGCTACACCTTC. Protein sequence: CSVGIQGGQGGYGYTF. This sequence joins TRBV29-1 and TRBJ1-2, with 11 bases that match TRBD1. The CDR3 is 16 residues long. V lost 4 bases, J lost 4 bases, and 11 bases stayed unmatched. The germline V gene has CDR1 SQVTM and CDR2 ANQGSEA.

By share, this clone counts as medium-sized. The rearrangement links TRBV25-1 to TRBJ1-1; possibly TRBD1 for D (5 bases). Germline-derived CDR1 and CDR2 are MGHDK and SYGVNS. This CDR3 is built from 17 residues. V was cut by 4 bases and J by 1 base, with 19 bases left in between. The CDR3 DNA reads as TGTGCCAGCAGTGTTTGGGGGATAAATCAGAAGAACACTGAAGCTTTCTTT. This gives the protein CASSVWGINQKNTEAFF. The whole variable domain, filled in from reference TRBV25-1 and TRBJ1-1, reads EADIYQTPRYLVIGTGKKITLECSQTMGHDKMYWYQQDPGMELHLIHYSYGVNSTEKGDLSSESTVSRIRTEHFPLTLESARPSHTSQYLCASSVWGINQKNTEAFFGQGTRLTVV.

V usage is TRBV19 and J usage is TRBJ1-1; the match to TRBD1 covers 8 bases. This CDR3 spans 14 amino acids. The V and J ends lost 7 bases and 4 bases, in that order; junction bases with no gene match: 8. Germline CDR1 and CDR2: LNHDA and SQIVND (reference sequence). The CDR3 coding sequence is TGTGCCAGTACCCAGGGGGCCCGCGCCACTGAAGCTTTCTTT. Translated: CASTQGARATEAFF.

This chain connects TRBV10-3 to TRBJ2-1; 9 positions agree with TRBD2. J lost 7 bases, V lost 10 bases, and 11 bases had no gene match. CDR3 length: 14 amino acids. CDR1 and CDR2 (germline): ENHRY, SYGVKD. This CDR3 is CATTAGGSSNEQFF. DNA for the CDR3: TGTGCCACGACCGCGGGGGGGAGCTCGAATGAGCAGTTCTTC.